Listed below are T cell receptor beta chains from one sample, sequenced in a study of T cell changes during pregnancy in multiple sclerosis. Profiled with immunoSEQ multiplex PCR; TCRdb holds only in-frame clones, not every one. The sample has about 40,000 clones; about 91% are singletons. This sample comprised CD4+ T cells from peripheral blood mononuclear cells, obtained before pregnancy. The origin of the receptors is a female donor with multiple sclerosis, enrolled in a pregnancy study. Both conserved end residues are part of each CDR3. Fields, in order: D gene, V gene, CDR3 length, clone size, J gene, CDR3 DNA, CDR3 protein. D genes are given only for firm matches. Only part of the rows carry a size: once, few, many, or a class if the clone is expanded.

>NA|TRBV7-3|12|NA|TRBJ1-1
TGTGCCAGCAATGAGGTGGGCACTGAAGCTTTCTTT
CASNEVGTEAFF
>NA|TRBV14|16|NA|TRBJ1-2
TGTGCCAGCAGCCAAGATACCCTGGATATAGGGGATGGCTACACCTTC
CASSQDTLDIGDGYTF
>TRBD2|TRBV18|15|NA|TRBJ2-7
TGTGCCAGCTCACCTACTAGCGGGGGGGTAAAAGAGCAGTACTTC
CASSPTSGGVKEQYF
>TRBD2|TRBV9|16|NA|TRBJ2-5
TGTGCCAGCAGCGTAGGGGCGGGGGGAATCCAAGAGACCCAGTACTTC
CASSVGAGGIQETQYF
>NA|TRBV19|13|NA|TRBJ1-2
TGTGCCAGTAGTGGAAGACAGTCCTATGGCTACACCTTC
CASSGRQSYGYTF
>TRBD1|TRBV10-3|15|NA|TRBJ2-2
TGTGCCATTCCTGGGACAGGCGGACGGCACGGGGAGCTGTTTTTT
CAIPGTGGRHGELFF
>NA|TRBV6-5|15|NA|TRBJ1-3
TGTGCCAGCACTGGCAGGACACTCTCTGGAAACACCATATATTTT
CASTGRTLSGNTIYF
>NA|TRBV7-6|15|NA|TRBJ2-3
TGTGCCAGCTCCGGGGGGCGGGGGCCCCCAGATACGCAGTATTTT
CASSGGRGPPDTQYF
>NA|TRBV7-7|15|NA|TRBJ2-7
TGTGCCAGCAGCCGCGGGACAGCCCCCTCCTACGAGCAGTACTTC
CASSRGTAPSYEQYF
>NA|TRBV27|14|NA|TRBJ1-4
TGTGCCAGCAGTTTATGGGCCCGAAATGAAAAACTGTTTTTT
CASSLWARNEKLFF
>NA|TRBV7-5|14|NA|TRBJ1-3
TGTGCCAGAAGCGGACAGGGGTCGGGAAACACCATATATTTT
CARSGQGSGNTIYF
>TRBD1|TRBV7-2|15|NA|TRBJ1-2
TGTGCCAGCAGCTTAGGGGGGACAGGGACCTATGGCTACACCTTC
CASSLGGTGTYGYTF
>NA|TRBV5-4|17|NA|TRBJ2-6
TGTGCCAGCAGCTTGAGCTTCGGGGTCTCTGGGGCCAACGTCCTGACTTTC
CASSLSFGVSGANVLTF
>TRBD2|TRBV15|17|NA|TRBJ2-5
TGTGCCACCAGCGCAGAAGGGAAAGCGGGGGTGCAAGAGACCCAGTACTTC
CATSAEGKAGVQETQYF
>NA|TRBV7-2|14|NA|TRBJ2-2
TGTGCCAGCAGCCTTGGAAGGGGTACCGGGGAGCTGTTTTTT
CASSLGRGTGELFF
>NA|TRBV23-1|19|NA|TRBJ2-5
TGCGCCAGCAGTCTCAGAAGAACAGGGGGGGTTCCGGGTCGAGAGACCCAGTACTTC
CASSLRRTGGVPGRETQYF
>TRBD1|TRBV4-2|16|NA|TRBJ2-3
TGTGCCAGCAGCCAAGAAGAGGGACAGGGAGCAGATACGCAGTATTTT
CASSQEEGQGADTQYF
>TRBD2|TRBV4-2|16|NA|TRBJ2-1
TGTGCCAGCAGCCAAGTGACGGGGGGTCCCTACAATGAGCAGTTCTTC
CASSQVTGGPYNEQFF
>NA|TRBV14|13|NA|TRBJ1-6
TGTGCCAGCAGCCCCAGGGGCAATTCACCCCTCCACTTT
CASSPRGNSPLHF
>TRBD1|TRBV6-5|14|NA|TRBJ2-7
TGTGCCAGCAGGGCGGGACAGGGCTCCTACGAGCAGTACTTC
CASRAGQGSYEQYF
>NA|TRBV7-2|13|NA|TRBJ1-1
TGTGCCAGCAGGTCAAGTAGGAACACTGAAGCTTTCTTT
CASRSSRNTEAFF
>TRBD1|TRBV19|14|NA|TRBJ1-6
TGTGCCACCTCGCCAGGGACAGGAGGTTCACCCCTCCACTTT
CATSPGTGGSPLHF
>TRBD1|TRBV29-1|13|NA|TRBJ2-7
TGCAGCGTTGAAGGCCAGGGGGTTTACGAGCAGTACTTC
CSVEGQGVYEQYF
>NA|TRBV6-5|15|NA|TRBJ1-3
TGTGCCAGCAGCCGAACGGGGGGAACTGGAAACACCATATATTTT
CASSRTGGTGNTIYF
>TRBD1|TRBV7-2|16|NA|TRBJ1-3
TGTGCCAGCAGCCCTCGACAGGGGGCAACTGGAAACACCATATATTTT
CASSPRQGATGNTIYF
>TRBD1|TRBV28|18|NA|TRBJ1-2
TGTGCCAGCAGCCAAGTCTTGTCAGGGGGCTTTCTGGGCTATGGCTACACCTTC
CASSQVLSGGFLGYGYTF
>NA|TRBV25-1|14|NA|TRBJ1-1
TGTGCCAGCAGTGAATGGGGCGGGAACACTGAAGCTTTCTTT
CASSEWGGNTEAFF
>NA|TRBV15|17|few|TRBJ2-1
TGTGCCACCAGCAGAGATTTTAAAAGAACATCCTACAATGAGCAGTTCTTC
CATSRDFKRTSYNEQFF
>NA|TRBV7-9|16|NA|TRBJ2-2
TGTGCCAGCAGCTTAGGTCCCGCGGCCCTCACCGGGGAGCTGTTTTTT
CASSLGPAALTGELFF
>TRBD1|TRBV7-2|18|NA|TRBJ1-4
TGTGCCAGCAGCTTAGTTCCGTGGGGACAGGGAACTAATGAAAAACTGTTTTTT
CASSLVPWGQGTNEKLFF
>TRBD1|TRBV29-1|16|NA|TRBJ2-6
TGCAGCGTTGTTGGGCAGGGGGTTGTGGGGGCCAACGTCCTGACTTTC
CSVVGQGVVGANVLTF
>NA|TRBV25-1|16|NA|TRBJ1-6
TGTGCCAGCAGGATGAACAGGGCCCGGGGGGGTTCACCCCTCCACTTT
CASRMNRARGGSPLHF
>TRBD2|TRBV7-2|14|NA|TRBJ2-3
TGTGCCAGCAGCTCGAGCTCGGGGGGAGATACGCAGTATTTT
CASSSSSGGDTQYF
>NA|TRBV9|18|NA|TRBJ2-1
TGTGCCAGCAGCGGACAATCGACAGCCCAGAGCTCCTACAATGAGCAGTTCTTC
CASSGQSTAQSSYNEQFF
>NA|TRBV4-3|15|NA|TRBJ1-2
TGCGCCAGCAGTCTTAACAGAGCTTCTAACTATGGCTACACCTTC
CASSLNRASNYGYTF
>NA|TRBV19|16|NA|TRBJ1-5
TGTGCCAGTAGCCGGGACTCCTCGGCGGGCAATCAGCCCCAGCATTTT
CASSRDSSAGNQPQHF
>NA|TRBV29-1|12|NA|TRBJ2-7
TGCAGCGTTGAAGGGACAACCTACGAGCAGTACTTC
CSVEGTTYEQYF
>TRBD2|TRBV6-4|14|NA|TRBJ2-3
TGTGCCAGCAGTGGCCGGGGGGGCACAGATACGCAGTATTTT
CASSGRGGTDTQYF
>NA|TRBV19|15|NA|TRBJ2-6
TGTGCCAGCCGGCCCAGGGTCTCTGGGGCCAACGTCCTGACTTTC
CASRPRVSGANVLTF
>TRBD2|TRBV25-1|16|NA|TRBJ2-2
TGTGCCAACCTTCGGACTAGCGGGCGATGCACCGGGGAGCTGTTTTTT
CANLRTSGRCTGELFF
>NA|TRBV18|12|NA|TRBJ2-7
TGTGCCAGCTCACCGGACAGATACGAGCAGTACTTC
CASSPDRYEQYF
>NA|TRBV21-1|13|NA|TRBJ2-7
TGTGCCAGCAGCAAACGGTTCGGCTACGAGCAGTACTTC
CASSKRFGYEQYF
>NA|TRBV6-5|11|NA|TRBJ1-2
TGTGCCAGTGGAGGGGAATATGGCTACACCTTC
CASGGEYGYTF
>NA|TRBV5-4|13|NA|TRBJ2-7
TGTGCCAGCAGCTTCGCCTCCCTAAACGAGCAGTACTTC
CASSFASLNEQYF
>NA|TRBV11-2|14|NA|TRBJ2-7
TGTGCCAGCAGCCAAGTTGTGACGGCGGGGGAGCAGTACTTC
CASSQVVTAGEQYF
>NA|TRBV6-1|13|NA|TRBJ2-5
TGTGCCAGCATTTTAACTAGGAAAGAGACCCAGTACTTC
CASILTRKETQYF
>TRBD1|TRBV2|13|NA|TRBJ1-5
TGTGCCAGCATTGGACAGGGAAATCAGCCCCAGCATTTT
CASIGQGNQPQHF
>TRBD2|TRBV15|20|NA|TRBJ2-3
TGTGCCACCAGCTTACCCCGGGGACTAGCGGGGGGGGCGGGCTTAGATACGCAGTATTTT
CATSLPRGLAGGAGLDTQYF
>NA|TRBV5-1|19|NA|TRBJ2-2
TGCGCCAGCAGCTTGGCCCCCGGCCGTGGGGCCCAAGGCACCGGGGAGCTGTTTTTT
CASSLAPGRGAQGTGELFF
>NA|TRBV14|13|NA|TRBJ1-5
TGTGCCAGCAGCCAAGATCACAATCAGCCCCAGCATTTT
CASSQDHNQPQHF